The 11 T cell receptor beta chains presented below share a single source sample, sequenced in a study of T cells of healthy individuals. TCRdb re-analysed the 5' RACE reads in MiXCR, keeping a single row per CDR3 protein. This table holds about 53,000 distinct CDR3 sequences, 14% to 15% found once. All receptors derive from a human donor in good health.

This clonotype was seen a few times. The rearrangement uses TRBV5-1 and TRBJ2-3, with unresolved D. The CDR3 runs 17 residues. V dropped 2 bases and J dropped 0 bases, with 16 bases sitting between them. The V gene's germline CDR1 is SGHRS and CDR2 YFSETQ. The CDR3 loop reads CASSFAQLESSTDTQYF. The CDR3 region has the DNA TGCGCCAGCAGCTTCGCCCAGTTAGAATCTAGCACAGATACGCAGTATTTT.

In its sample, this clonotype was seen many times. The chain uses TRBV20-1 and TRBJ2-1; D is uncertain. There are 12 residues in the CDR3. V dropped 2 bases and J dropped 10 bases, with 12 bases sitting between them. Germline lookup yields CDR1 DFQATT and CDR2 SNEGSKA (reference sequence). This chain's CDR3 is CSARPNGIEQFF. The CDR3 nucleotides read TGCAGTGCTAGACCCAACGGAATAGAGCAGTTCTTC.

This clonotype was detected a few times. The rearrangement links TRBV20-1 to TRBJ1-4; D call uncertain. This CDR3 is built from 13 residues. The ends were cut back, 5 bases at V and 0 bases at J, with 7 bases in the middle. Germline assignment: CDR1 DFQATT and CDR2 SNEGSKA (reference sequence). CDR3 sequence (DNA): TGCAGTGCTGTCAACCCAACTAATGAAAAACTGTTTTTT. Its protein is CSAVNPTNEKLFF.

This clonotype has a handful of counts. The chain recombines TRBV2 with TRBJ2-2; 9 positions match TRBD1. The CDR3 is 15 residues long. The V and J ends lost 5 bases and 6 bases, in that order; junction bases with no gene match: 7. CDR1 SNHLY and CDR2 FYNNEI come from the germline V gene. CDR3 sequence (DNA): TGTGCCAGCAGTCCGGACAGGGGTCACGCCGGGGAGCTGTTTTTT. This translates into CASSPDRGHAGELFF.

This clonotype was observed at least ten times. The rearrangement joins TRBV12-3 or TRBV12-4 to TRBJ2-7; D may be TRBD1 or TRBD2 (5 bases each). The CDR3 extends over 15 amino acids. Trimming took off 3 bases at V and 5 bases at J, with 17 bases between the two ends. The CDR3 reads CASSLGDPGWDEQYF. In DNA, the CDR3 is TGTGCCAGCAGTTTGGGGGACCCGGGGTGGGACGAGCAGTACTTC.

This clonotype was seen more than once but under ten times. The chain joins TRBV24-1 to TRBJ1-4; the match to TRBD1 covers 8 bases. CDR1 is KGHDR, CDR2 SFDVKD, per germline. The trim removed 3 bases at V and 3 bases at J, leaving 8 bases unmatched. The CDR3 length is 17 residues. CDR3 region: CATSDPTGGAANEKLFF. The CDR3 DNA is TGTGCCACCAGTGATCCTACAGGGGGGGCCGCTAATGAAAAACTGTTTTTT.

This clonotype appeared many times. This chain joins TRBV4-3 and TRBJ1-1, with unresolved D. The V and J ends lost 0 bases and 4 bases respectively, with 6 bases between them. The germline V gene has CDR1 LGHNA and CDR2 YSLEER. The CDR3 sequence is 13 residues long. CDR3 in DNA: TGCGCCAGCAGCCAAGAAAGGACCACTGAAGCTTTCTTT. Residues: CASSQERTTEAFF.

This clonotype was recorded a few times. Written as DNA, the CDR3 is TGTGCCAGCAGCCGGCCTGGTGAGACCCAGTACTTC. Amino acid sequence: CASSRPGETQYF. The rearrangement uses TRBV7-2 and TRBJ2-5; D call uncertain. The CDR3 spans 12 residues. CDR1 SGHTA and CDR2 FQGNSA come from the germline V gene. Trimming took off 5 bases at V and 5 bases at J, with 9 bases between the two ends.

This clonotype is a singleton in its sample. The chain has TRBV20-1 and TRBJ1-4; TRBD1 agrees at 9 bases. CDR3 length equals 13 residues. V shed 6 bases and J 10 bases; nucleotides not matched to a gene: 9. Germline V gives CDR1 DFQATT, CDR2 SNEGSKA (reference sequence). The CDR3 is CSAPTGGAGKLFF. Here the CDR3 DNA reads TGCAGTGCGCCCACAGGGGGCGCAGGAAAACTGTTTTTT.

This clonotype was observed many times. The chain uses TRBV5-1 and TRBJ1-2; D not resolved. The germline V gene encodes CDR1 SGHRS and CDR2 YFSETQ. This CDR3 comprises 14 residues. The V gene lost 0 bases and the J gene lost 5 bases, with 11 bases spanning the gap. This CDR3 reads CASSLDAGKYGYTF. The CDR3 region has the DNA TGCGCCAGCAGCTTGGATGCGGGAAAGTATGGCTACACCTTC.

The chain employs TRBV5-4 and TRBJ1-6; tentatively, D is TRBD1 (6 bases). The CDR3 is 14 residues long. Germline V lookup: CDR1 SGHNT, CDR2 YYREEE (reference sequence). The V gene lost 0 bases and the J gene lost 8 bases, with 9 bases spanning the gap. The CDR3 reads CASSLASGDSPLHF. The CDR3 coding sequence is TGTGCCAGCAGCTTGGCGTCAGGGGATTCACCCCTCCACTTT.